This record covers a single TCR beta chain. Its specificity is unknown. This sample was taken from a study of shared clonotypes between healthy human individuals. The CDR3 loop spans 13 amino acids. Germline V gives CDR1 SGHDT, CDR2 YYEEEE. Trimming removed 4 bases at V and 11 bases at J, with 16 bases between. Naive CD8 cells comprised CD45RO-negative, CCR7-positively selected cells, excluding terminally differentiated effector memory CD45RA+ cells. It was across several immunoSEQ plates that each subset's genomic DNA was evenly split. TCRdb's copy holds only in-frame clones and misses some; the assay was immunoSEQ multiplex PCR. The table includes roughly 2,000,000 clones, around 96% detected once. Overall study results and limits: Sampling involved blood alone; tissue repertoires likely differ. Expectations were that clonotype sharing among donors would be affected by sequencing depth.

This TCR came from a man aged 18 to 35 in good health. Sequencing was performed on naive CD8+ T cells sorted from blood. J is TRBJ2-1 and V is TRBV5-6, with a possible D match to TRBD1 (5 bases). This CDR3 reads CASSLVQGNQQFF. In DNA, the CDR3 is TGTGCCAGCAGCCTTGTGCAGGGAAATCAGCAGTTCTTC.